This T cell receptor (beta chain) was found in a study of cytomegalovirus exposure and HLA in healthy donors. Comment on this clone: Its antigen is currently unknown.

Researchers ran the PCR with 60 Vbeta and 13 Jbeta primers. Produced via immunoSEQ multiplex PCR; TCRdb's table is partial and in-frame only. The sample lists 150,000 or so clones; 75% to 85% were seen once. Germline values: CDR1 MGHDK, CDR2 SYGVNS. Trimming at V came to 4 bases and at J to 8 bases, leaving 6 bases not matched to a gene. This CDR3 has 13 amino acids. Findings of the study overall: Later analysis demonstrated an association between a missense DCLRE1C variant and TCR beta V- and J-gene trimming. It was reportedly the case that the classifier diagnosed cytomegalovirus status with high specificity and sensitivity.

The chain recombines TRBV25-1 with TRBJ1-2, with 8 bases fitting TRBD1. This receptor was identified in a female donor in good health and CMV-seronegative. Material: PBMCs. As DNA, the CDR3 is TGTGCCAGCAGTGTCCAGGGGGCAGGAGGCTACACCTTC. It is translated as CASSVQGAGGYTF.